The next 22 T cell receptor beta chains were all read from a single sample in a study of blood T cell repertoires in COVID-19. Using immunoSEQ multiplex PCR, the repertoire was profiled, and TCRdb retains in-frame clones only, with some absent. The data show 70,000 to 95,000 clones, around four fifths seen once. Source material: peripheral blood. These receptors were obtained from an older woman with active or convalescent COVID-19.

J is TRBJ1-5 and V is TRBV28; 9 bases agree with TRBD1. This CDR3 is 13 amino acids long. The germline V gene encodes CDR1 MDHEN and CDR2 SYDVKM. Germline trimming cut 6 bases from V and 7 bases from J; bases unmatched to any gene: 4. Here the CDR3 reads CASSLQGAQPQHF. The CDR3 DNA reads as TGTGCCAGCAGCCTACAGGGGGCGCAGCCCCAGCATTTT.

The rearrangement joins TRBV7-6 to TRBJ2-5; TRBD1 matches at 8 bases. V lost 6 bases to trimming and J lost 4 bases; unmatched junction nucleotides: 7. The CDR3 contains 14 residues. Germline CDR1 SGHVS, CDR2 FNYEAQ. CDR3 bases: TGTGCCAGCAGTCGTGGACAGGGAACAGAGACCCAGTACTTC. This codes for CASSRGQGTETQYF.

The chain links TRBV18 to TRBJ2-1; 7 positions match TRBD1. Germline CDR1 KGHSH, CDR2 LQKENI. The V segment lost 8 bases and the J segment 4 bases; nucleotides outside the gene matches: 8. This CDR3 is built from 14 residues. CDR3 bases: TGTGCCAGCAACCGGGACAGTGAATACAATGAGCAGTTCTTC. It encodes CASNRDSEYNEQFF.

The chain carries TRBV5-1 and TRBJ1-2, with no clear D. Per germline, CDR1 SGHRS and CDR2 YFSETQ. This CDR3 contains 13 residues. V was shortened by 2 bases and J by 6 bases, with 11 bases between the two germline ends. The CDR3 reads CASSFSGSDGYTF. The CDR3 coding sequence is TGCGCCAGCAGCTTCTCAGGTTCAGATGGCTACACCTTC.

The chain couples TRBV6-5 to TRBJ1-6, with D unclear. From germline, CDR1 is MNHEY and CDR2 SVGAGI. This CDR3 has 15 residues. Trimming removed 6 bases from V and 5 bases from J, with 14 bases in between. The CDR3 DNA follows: TGTGCCAGCAGACCGTCCGGGGTGAATAATTCACCCCTCCACTTT. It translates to CASRPSGVNNSPLHF.

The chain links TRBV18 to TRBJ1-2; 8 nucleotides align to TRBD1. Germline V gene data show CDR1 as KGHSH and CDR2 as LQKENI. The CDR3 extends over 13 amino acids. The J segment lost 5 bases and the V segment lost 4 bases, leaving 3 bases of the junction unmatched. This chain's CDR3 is CASSRGQVYGYTF. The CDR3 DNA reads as TGTGCCAGCTCACGGGGACAGGTTTATGGCTACACCTTC.

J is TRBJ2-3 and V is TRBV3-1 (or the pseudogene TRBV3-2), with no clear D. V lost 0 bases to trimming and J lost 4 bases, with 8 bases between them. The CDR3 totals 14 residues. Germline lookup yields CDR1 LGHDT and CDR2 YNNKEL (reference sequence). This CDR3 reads CASSQDWAPDTQYF. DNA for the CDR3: TGTGCCAGCAGCCAAGATTGGGCCCCAGATACGCAGTATTTT.

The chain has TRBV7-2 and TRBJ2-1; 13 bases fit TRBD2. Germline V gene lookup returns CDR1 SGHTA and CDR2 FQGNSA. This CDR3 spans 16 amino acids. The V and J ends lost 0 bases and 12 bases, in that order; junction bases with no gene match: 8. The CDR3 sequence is CASSLAGTSGVSAQFF. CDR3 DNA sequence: TGTGCCAGCAGCTTAGCGGGGACTAGCGGGGTGTCAGCGCAGTTCTTC.

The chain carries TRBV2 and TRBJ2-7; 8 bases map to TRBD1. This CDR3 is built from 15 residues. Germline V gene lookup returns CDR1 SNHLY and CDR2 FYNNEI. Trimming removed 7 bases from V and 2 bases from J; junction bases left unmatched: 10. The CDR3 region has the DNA TGTGCCAGCAACCCTCCGGACAGGGCTCCCTACGAGCAGTACTTC. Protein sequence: CASNPPDRAPYEQYF.

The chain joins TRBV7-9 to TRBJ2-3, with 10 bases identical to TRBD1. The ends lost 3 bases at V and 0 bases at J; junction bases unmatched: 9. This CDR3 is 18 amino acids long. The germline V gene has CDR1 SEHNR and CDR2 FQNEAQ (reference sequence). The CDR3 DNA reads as TGTGCCAGCAGCTTGGGGACAGGGGACTCAGCTAGCACAGATACGCAGTATTTT. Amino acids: CASSLGTGDSASTDTQYF.

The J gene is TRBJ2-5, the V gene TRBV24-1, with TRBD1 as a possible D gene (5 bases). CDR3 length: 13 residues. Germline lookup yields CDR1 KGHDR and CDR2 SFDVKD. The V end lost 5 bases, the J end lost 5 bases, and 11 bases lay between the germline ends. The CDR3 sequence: CATSVPGRETQYF. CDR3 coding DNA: TGTGCCACCAGTGTACCAGGGCGGGAGACCCAGTACTTC.

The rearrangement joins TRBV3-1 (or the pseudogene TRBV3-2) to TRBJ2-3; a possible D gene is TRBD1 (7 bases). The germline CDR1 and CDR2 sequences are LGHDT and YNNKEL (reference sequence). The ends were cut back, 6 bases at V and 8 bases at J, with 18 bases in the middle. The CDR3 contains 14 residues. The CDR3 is CASSPPFQGGTQYF. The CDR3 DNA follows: TGTGCCAGCAGTCCACCATTCCAGGGGGGTACGCAGTATTTT.

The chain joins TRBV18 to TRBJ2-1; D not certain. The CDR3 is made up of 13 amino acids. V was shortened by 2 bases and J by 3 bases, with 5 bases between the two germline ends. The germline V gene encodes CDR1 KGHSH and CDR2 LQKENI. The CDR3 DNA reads TGTGCCAGCTCACCAGAACTCTACAATGAGCAGTTCTTC. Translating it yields CASSPELYNEQFF.

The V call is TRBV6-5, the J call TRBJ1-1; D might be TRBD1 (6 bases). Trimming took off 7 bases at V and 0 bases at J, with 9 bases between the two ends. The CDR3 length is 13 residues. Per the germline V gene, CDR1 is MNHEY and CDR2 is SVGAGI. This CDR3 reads CASMRGMNTEAFF. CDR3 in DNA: TGTGCCAGCATGAGGGGGATGAACACTGAAGCTTTCTTT.

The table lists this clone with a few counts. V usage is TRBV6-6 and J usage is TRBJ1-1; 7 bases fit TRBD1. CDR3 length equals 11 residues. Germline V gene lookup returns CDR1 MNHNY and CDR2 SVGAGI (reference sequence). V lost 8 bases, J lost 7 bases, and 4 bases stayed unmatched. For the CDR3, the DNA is TGTGCCAGCCGGACAGGTCGTGAAGCTTTCTTT. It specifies CASRTGREAFF.

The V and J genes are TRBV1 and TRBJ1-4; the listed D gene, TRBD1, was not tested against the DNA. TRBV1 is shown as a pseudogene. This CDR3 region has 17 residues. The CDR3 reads CTSSHSYGQADVEKLFF. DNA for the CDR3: TGCACCAGCAGCCACTCCTACGGACAGGCAGACGTAGAAAAACTGTTTTTT.

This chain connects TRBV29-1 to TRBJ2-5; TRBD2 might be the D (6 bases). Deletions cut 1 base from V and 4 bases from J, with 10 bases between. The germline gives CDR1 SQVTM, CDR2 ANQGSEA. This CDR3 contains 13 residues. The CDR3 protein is CSVEGAGGETQYF. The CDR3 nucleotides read TGCAGCGTTGAAGGGGCCGGGGGAGAGACCCAGTACTTC.

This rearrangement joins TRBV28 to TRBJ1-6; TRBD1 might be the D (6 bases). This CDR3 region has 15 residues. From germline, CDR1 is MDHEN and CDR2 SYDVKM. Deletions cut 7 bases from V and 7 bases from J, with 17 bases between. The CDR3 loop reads CASTSSGTYNSPLHF. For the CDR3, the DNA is TGTGCCAGCACCTCCTCCGGGACATACAATTCACCCCTCCACTTT.

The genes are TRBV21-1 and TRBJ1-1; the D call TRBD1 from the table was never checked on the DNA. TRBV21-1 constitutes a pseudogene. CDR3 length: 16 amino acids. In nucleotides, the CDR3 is TGTGCCAGCAGCAAAAAGAAGAGAACAGGTACCACTGAAGCTTTCTTT. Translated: CASSKKKRTGTTEAFF.

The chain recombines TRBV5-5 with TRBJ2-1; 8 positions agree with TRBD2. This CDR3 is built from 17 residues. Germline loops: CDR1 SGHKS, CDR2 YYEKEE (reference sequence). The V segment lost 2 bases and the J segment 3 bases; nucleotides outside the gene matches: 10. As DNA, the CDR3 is TGTGCCAGCAGCTTTCGCACTAGCGGTGCCTACTACAATGAGCAGTTCTTC. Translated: CASSFRTSGAYYNEQFF.

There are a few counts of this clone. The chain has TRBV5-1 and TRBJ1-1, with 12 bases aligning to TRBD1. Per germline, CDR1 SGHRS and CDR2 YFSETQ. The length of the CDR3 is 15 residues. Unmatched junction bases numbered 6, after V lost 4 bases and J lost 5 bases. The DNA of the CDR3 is TGCGCCAGCAGCCCGGGACAGGGGGCTACAACTGAAGCTTTCTTT. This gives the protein CASSPGQGATTEAFF.

CDR3 DNA: TGTGCCAGTACACAGGGCTTCATGAACACTGAAGCTTTCTTT. It translates to CASTQGFMNTEAFF. The chain carries TRBV2 and TRBJ1-1, with D perhaps matching TRBD1 (6 bases). CDR3 length: 14 residues. CDR1 is SNHLY and CDR2 is FYNNEI in the germline V gene. The V gene lost 9 bases and the J gene lost 0 bases, with 14 bases spanning the gap.